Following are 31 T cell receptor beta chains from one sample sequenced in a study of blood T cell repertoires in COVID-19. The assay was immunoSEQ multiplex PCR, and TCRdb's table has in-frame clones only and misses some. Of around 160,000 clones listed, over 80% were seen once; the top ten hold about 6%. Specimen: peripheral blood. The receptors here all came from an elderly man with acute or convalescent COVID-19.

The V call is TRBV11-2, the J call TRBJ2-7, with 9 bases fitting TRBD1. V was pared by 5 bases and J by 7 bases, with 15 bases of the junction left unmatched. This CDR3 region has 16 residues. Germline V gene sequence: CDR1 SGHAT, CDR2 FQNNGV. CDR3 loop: CASSPTDRGFVFEQYF. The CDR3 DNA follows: TGTGCCAGCAGCCCAACGGACAGGGGATTTGTCTTTGAGCAGTACTTC.

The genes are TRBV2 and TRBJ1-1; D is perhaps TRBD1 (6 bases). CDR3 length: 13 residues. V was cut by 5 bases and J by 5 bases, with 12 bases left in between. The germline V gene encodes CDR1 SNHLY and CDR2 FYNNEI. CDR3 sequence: CASSQGKGTEAFF. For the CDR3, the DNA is TGTGCCAGCAGTCAGGGGAAGGGGACTGAAGCTTTCTTT.

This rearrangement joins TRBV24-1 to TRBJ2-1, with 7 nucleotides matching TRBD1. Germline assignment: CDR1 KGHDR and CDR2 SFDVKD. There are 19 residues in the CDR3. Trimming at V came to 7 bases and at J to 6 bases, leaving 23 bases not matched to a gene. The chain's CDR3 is CATSAQGPGSGYMFNEQFF. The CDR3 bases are TGTGCCACCAGCGCACAGGGGCCAGGTTCTGGTTACATGTTCAATGAGCAGTTCTTC.

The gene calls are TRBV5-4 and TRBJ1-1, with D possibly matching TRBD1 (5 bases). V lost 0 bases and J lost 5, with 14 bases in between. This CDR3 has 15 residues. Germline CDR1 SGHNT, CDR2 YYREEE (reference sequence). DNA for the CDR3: TGTGCCAGCAGCTTGGCCGGGGGGAGTTGGACTGAAGCTTTCTTT. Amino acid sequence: CASSLAGGSWTEAFF.

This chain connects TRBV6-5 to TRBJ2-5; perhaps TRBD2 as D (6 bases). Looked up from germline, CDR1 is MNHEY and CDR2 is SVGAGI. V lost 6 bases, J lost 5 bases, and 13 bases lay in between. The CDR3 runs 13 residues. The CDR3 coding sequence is TGTGCCAGCAGCCGGAGGGAGTGGGAGACCCAGTACTTC. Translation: CASSRREWETQYF.

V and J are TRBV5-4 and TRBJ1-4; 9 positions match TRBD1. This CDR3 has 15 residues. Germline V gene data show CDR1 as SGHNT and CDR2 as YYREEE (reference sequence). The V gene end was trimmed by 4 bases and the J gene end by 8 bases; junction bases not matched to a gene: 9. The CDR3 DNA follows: TGTGCCAGCAGCATCCCGGGACAGGGTGGCGAAAAACTGTTTTTT. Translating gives CASSIPGQGGEKLFF.

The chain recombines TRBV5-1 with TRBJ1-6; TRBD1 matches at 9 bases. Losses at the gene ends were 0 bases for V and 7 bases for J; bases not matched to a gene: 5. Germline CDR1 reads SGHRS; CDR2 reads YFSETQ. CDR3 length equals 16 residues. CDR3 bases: TGCGCCAGCAGCTTGGCCATAACAGGGGGCAATTCACCCCTCCACTTT. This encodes CASSLAITGGNSPLHF.

CDR3 sequence: CASSRTGDTGELFF. In DNA form, the CDR3 reads TGTGCCAGCAGCCGGACAGGGGACACCGGGGAGCTGTTTTTT. The gene calls are TRBV9 and TRBJ2-2, with 9 bases matching TRBD1. J was trimmed by 3 bases and V by 4 bases; bases with no gene match: 1. In germline, CDR1 is SGDLS, CDR2 YYNGEE. The length of the CDR3 is 14 residues.

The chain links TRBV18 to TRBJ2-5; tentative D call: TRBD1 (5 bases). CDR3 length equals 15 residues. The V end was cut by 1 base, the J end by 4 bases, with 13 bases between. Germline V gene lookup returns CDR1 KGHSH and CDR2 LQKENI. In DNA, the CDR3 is TGTGCCAGCTCACCACGGAAGGGGTCTGTAGAGACCCAGTACTTC. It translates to CASSPRKGSVETQYF.

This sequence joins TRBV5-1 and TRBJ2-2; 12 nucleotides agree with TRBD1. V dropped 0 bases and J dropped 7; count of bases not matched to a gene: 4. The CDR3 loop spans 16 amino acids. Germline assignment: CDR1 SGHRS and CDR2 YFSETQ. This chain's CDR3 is CASSLGDRGPIGELFF. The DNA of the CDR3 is TGCGCCAGCAGCTTGGGGGACAGGGGGCCGATCGGGGAGCTGTTTTTT.

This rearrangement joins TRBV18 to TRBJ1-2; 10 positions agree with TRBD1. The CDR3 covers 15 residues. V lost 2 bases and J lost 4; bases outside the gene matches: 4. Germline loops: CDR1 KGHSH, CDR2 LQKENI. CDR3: CASSPGTGVGYGYTF. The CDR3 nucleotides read TGTGCCAGCTCACCAGGGACAGGGGTCGGCTATGGCTACACCTTC.

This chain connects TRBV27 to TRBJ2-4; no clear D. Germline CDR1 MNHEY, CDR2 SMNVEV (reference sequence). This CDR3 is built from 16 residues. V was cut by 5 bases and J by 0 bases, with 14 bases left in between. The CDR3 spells CASSNLDLLAKNIQYF. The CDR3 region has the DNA TGTGCCAGCAGTAATCTAGATCTATTAGCCAAAAACATTCAGTACTTC.

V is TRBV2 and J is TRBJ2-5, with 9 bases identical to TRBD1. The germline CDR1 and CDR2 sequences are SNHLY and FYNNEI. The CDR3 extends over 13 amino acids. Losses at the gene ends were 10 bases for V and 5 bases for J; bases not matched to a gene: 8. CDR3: CATSGQGIETQYF. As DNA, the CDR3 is TGTGCCACTTCGGGACAGGGTATTGAGACCCAGTACTTC.

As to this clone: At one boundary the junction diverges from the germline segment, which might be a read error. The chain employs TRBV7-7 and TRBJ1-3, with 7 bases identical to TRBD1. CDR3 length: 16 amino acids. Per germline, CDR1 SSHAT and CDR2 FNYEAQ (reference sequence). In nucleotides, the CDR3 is TGTGCTAGCAGCTTAGGGACAGCCAACTCTGGAAACACCATATATTTT. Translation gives CASSLGTANSGNTIYF.

The CDR3 DNA is TGCGCCAGCACGGAGCCAAGCTCTGGAAACACCATATATTTT. Amino acid sequence: CASTEPSSGNTIYF. The chain recombines TRBV5-1 with TRBJ1-3, with D uncertain. The CDR3 totals 14 residues. Germline CDR1 SGHRS, CDR2 YFSETQ. Trimming pared 6 bases from V and 0 bases from J, leaving 10 bases between.

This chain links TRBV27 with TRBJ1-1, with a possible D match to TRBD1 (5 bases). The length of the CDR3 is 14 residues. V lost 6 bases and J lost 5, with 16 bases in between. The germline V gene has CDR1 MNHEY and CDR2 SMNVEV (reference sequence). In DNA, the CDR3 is TGTGCCAGCAGCAGGGACTTTTCGGGAACTGAAGCTTTCTTT. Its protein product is CASSRDFSGTEAFF.

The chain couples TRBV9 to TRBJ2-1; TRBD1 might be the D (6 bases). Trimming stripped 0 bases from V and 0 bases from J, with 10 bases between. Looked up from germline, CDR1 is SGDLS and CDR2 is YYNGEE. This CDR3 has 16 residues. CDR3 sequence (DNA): TGTGCCAGCAGCGTAGGTGGGGGCGCCTCCTACAATGAGCAGTTCTTC. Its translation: CASSVGGGASYNEQFF.

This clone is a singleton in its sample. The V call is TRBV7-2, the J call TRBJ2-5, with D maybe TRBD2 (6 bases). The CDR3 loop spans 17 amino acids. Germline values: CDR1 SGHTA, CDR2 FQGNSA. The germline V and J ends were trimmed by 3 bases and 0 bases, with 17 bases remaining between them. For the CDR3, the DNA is TGTGCCAGCAGCTTGGGCCGACTAGGACTATACCAAGAGACCCAGTACTTC. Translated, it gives CASSLGRLGLYQETQYF.

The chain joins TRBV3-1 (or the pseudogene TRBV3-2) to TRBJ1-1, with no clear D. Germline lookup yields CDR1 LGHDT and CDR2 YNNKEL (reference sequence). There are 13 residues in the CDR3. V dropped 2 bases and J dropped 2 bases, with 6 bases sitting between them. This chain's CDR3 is CASSQRLNTEAFF. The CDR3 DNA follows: TGTGCCAGCAGCCAACGACTCAACACTGAAGCTTTCTTT.

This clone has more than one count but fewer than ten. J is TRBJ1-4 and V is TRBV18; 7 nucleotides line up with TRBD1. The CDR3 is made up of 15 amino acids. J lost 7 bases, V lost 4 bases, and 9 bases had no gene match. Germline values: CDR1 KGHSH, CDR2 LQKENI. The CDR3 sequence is CASSRGEGAGEKLFF. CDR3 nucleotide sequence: TGTGCCAGCTCACGAGGCGAGGGGGCCGGTGAAAAACTGTTTTTT.

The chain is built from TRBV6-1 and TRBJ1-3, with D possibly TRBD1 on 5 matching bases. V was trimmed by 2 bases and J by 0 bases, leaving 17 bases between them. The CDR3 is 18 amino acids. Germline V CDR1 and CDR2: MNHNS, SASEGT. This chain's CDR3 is CASSEKTGLLSSGNTIYF. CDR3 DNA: TGTGCCAGCAGTGAAAAAACAGGCTTACTGAGCTCTGGAAACACCATATATTTT.

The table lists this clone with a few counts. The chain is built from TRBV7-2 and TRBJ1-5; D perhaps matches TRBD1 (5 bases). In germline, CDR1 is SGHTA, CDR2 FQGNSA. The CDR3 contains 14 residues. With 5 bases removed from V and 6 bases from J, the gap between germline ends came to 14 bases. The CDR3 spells CASSPGQNSQPQHF. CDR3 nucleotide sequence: TGTGCCAGCAGCCCCGGACAAAACAGTCAGCCCCAGCATTTT.

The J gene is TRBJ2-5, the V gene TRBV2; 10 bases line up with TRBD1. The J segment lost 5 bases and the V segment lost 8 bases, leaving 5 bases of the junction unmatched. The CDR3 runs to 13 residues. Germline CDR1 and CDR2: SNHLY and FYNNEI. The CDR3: CASGTGVLETQYF. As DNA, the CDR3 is TGTGCCAGCGGGACAGGGGTTCTGGAGACCCAGTACTTC.

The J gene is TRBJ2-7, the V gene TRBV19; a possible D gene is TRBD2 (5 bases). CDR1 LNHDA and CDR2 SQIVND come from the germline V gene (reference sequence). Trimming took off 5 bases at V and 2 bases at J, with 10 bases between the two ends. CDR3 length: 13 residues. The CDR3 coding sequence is TGTGCCAGTAGTTTTTCCGGGGCCTACGAGCAGTACTTC. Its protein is CASSFSGAYEQYF.

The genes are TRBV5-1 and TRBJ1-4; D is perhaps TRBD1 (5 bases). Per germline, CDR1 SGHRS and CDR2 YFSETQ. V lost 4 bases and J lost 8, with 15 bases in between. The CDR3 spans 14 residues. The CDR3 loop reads CASSEGSGREKLFF. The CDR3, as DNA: TGCGCCAGCAGCGAGGGATCAGGGAGGGAAAAACTGTTTTTT.

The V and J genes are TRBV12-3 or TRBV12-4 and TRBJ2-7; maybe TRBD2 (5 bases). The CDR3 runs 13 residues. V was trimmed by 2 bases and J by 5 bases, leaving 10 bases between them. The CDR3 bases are TGTGCCAGCAGTTTATCGGGGTTCGACGAGCAGTACTTC. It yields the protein CASSLSGFDEQYF.

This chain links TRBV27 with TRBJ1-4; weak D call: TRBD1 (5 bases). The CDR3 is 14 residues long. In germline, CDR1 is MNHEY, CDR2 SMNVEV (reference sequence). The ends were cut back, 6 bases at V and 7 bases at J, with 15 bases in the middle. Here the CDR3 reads CASRPAGGGEKLFF. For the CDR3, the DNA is TGTGCCAGCAGGCCTGCGGGGGGTGGTGAAAAACTGTTTTTT.

This chain's CDR3 is CATSDTFRVGPYNEQFF. The CDR3 DNA sequence: TGTGCCACCAGTGACACCTTCAGGGTAGGACCTTACAATGAGCAGTTCTTC. This rearrangement joins TRBV24-1 to TRBJ2-1; possibly TRBD1 for D (5 bases). V was shortened by 4 bases and J by 4 bases, with 19 bases between the two germline ends. The germline gives CDR1 KGHDR, CDR2 SFDVKD. The CDR3 is 17 residues long.

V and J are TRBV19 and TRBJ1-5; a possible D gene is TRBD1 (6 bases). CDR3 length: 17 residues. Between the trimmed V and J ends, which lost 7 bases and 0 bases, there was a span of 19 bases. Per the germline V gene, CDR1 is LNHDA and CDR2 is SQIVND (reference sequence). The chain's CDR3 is CASNGPSRTVSNQPQHF. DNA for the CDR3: TGTGCCAGTAACGGCCCAAGTCGGACAGTTAGCAATCAGCCCCAGCATTTT.

This CDR3 reads CASRSGTSGYQETQYF. For the CDR3, the DNA is TGTGCCAGCAGGAGCGGGACTAGCGGGTACCAAGAGACCCAGTACTTC. The chain combines TRBV5-4 with TRBJ2-5; 12 bases are a match to TRBD2. Germline assignment: CDR1 SGHNT and CDR2 YYREEE (reference sequence). V trimming: 5 bases; J trimming: 0 bases; junction bases outside the gene matches: 5. This CDR3 comprises 16 residues.

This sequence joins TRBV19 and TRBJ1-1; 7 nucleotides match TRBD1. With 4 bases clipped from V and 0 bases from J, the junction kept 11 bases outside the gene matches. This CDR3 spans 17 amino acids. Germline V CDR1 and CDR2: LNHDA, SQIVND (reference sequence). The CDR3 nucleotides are TGTGCCAGTAGTAACAACAGGGGCGCTATCATGAACACTGAAGCTTTCTTT. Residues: CASSNNRGAIMNTEAFF.